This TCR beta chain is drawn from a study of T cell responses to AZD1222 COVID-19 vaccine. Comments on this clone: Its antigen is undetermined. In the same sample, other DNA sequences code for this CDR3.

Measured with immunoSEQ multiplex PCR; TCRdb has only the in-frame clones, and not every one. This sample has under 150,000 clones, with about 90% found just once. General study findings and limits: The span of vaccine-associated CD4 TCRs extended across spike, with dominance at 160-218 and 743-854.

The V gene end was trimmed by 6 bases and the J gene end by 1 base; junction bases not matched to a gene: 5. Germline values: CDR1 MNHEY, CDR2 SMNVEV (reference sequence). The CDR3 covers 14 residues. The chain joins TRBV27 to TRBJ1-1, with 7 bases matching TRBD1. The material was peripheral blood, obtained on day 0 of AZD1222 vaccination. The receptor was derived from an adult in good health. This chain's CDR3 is CASSPGTANTEAFF. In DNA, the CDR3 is TGTGCCAGCAGCCCCGGGACAGCGAACACTGAAGCTTTCTTT.